This T cell receptor beta chain was profiled in a study of early T cells in non-severe SARS-CoV-2 infection. The V gene lost 3 bases and the J gene lost 1 base, with 12 bases spanning the gap. Germline CDR1 and CDR2: KGHSH and LQKENI. There are 15 residues in the CDR3. In TCRdb, the 5' RACE reads were re-called with MiXCR into one record per CDR3 protein. This sample carries fewer than 85,000 distinct CDR3 sequences, 15% to 19% of them seen once, and the ten largest clones take approximately 12%. Material: whole blood. This rearrangement joins TRBV18 to TRBJ1-1; D is possibly TRBD1 (5 bases). This sequence originates from an adult who was a healthcare worker with PCR-confirmed SARS-CoV-2 infection or an uninfected control (not recorded which). As DNA, the CDR3 is TGTGCCAGCTCACCCCCCCCGAGGGGGAACACTGAAGCTTTCTTT. Protein: CASSPPPRGNTEAFF.